The 32 T cell receptor beta chains in this list originate from one sample, sequenced in a study of control samples from healthy donors and cancer patients. Clones were read by immunoSEQ multiplex PCR, and TCRdb kept only the in-frame ones, dropping some. The repertoire holds about 130,000 clones, with about 93% as singletons. Input material: PBMCs. These TCRs come from a man aged 50-60 years with head and neck cancer.

The chain couples TRBV18 to TRBJ2-3; tentative D call: TRBD1 (6 bases). From germline, CDR1 is KGHSH and CDR2 LQKENI. This CDR3 comprises 15 residues. Trimming left V 4 bases short and J 4 bases short, with 15 bases between. The CDR3 loop is CASSLRDMVPDTQYF. In DNA form, the CDR3 reads TGTGCCAGCTCACTCCGGGACATGGTCCCAGATACGCAGTATTTT.

This clone has a handful of counts. The chain links TRBV7-9 to TRBJ2-2, with D perhaps TRBD1 (5 bases). V dropped 5 bases and J dropped 1 base, with 8 bases sitting between them. Germline V gene lookup returns CDR1 SEHNR and CDR2 FQNEAQ (reference sequence). This CDR3 comprises 14 residues. The CDR3: CASSIRGNTGELFF. The DNA for the CDR3 is TGTGCCAGCAGCATAAGGGGGAACACCGGGGAGCTGTTTTTT.

This sequence joins TRBV28 and TRBJ2-1; possibly TRBD2 for D (5 bases). V was clipped by 4 bases and J by 12 bases, with 16 bases between them. This CDR3 has 13 amino acids. Germline values: CDR1 MDHEN, CDR2 SYDVKM. CDR3 sequence: CASSWSAREGQFF. DNA of the CDR3: TGTGCCAGCAGTTGGTCGGCGCGCGAGGGGCAGTTCTTC.

This clone has more than one count but fewer than ten. The V and J genes are TRBV29-1 and TRBJ2-1, with D maybe TRBD2 (7 bases). The germline V and J ends were trimmed by 7 bases and 8 bases, with 21 bases remaining between them. This CDR3 comprises 14 residues. Looked up from germline, CDR1 is SQVTM and CDR2 is ANQGSEA. CDR3 bases: TGCAGCGCCAAGAAGGGGGGGAGTATGGATGAGCAGTTCTTC. Encoded protein: CSAKKGGSMDEQFF.

The chain recombines TRBV28 with TRBJ1-3; D uncertain. The CDR3 contains 14 residues. V was trimmed by 1 base and J by 2 bases, leaving 6 bases between them. CDR1 and CDR2 from the germline V gene are MDHEN and SYDVKM. CDR3 coding DNA: TGTGCCAGCAGTTTATTGGGAGCTGGAAACACCATATATTTT. Translation: CASSLLGAGNTIYF.

The chain recombines TRBV5-4 with TRBJ2-7; D is uncertain. The CDR3 has 12 residues. The V end lost 3 bases, the J end lost 4 bases, and 8 bases lay between the germline ends. Germline V gene sequence: CDR1 SGHNT, CDR2 YYREEE (reference sequence). Here the CDR3 reads CASSSTSYEQYF. CDR3 nucleotides: TGTGCCAGCAGCTCAACTTCATACGAGCAGTACTTC.

The V gene is TRBV6-6, the J gene TRBJ2-7; D gene ambiguous. Germline lookup yields CDR1 MNHNY and CDR2 SVGAGI (reference sequence). CDR3 length: 12 residues. Between the trimmed V and J ends, which lost 6 bases and 3 bases, there was a span of 9 bases. The CDR3 reads CASRTDGYEQYF. The CDR3 DNA reads TGTGCCAGCAGGACGGACGGCTACGAGCAGTACTTC.

The genes are TRBV11-2 and TRBJ2-3; D gene uncertain. V was cut by 7 bases and J by 7 bases, with 18 bases left in between. Germline values: CDR1 SGHAT, CDR2 FQNNGV. The CDR3 consists of 14 residues. The CDR3 nucleotides are TGTGCCAGCACCAACTATGTAGGCGAAAATACGCAGTATTTT. Encoded protein: CASTNYVGENTQYF.

The chain joins TRBV18 to TRBJ1-6; 9 nucleotides agree with TRBD1. CDR3 length: 14 amino acids. Germline values: CDR1 KGHSH, CDR2 LQKENI. Unmatched junction bases numbered 4, after V lost 2 bases and J lost 11 bases. CDR3: CASSPTGGETPLHF. The DNA of the CDR3 is TGTGCCAGCTCACCAACAGGGGGCGAGACACCCCTCCACTTT.

This clone appeared a single time. CDR3 protein: CASSGAALGSNQPQHF. For the CDR3, the DNA is TGTGCCAGCAGCGGAGCAGCCCTGGGGAGCAATCAGCCCCAGCATTTT. The chain employs TRBV5-6 and TRBJ1-5, with D uncertain. The CDR3 has 16 amino acids. CDR1 SGHDT and CDR2 YYEEEE come from the germline V gene. V lost 4 bases, J lost 1 base, and 15 bases lay in between.

V usage is TRBV19 and J usage is TRBJ1-5, with D perhaps matching TRBD1 (5 bases). Trimming pared 3 bases from V and 3 bases from J, leaving 9 bases between. Germline-derived CDR1 and CDR2 are LNHDA and SQIVND (reference sequence). This CDR3 is built from 14 residues. The CDR3 is CASSMEGPNQPQHF. The DNA for the CDR3 is TGTGCCAGTAGTATGGAGGGACCCAATCAGCCCCAGCATTTT.

This sequence joins TRBV3-1 (or the pseudogene TRBV3-2) and TRBJ2-4; D is unresolved. CDR1 LGHDT and CDR2 YNNKEL come from the germline V gene (reference sequence). The V end was cut by 3 bases, the J end by 2 bases, with 5 bases between. This CDR3 is built from 13 residues. The CDR3 spells CASSQGTKNIQYF. CDR3 nucleotide sequence: TGTGCCAGCAGCCAGGGAACCAAAAACATTCAGTACTTC.

This clone was seen only once. The chain links TRBV18 to TRBJ1-1, with TRBD1 matching over 11 bases. CDR1 and CDR2 (germline): KGHSH, LQKENI. V shed 5 bases and J 0 bases; nucleotides not matched to a gene: 11. The CDR3 sequence is 18 residues long. The CDR3 DNA reads TGTGCCAGCTCATCCCTGGACAGGGGGCCACTAATGAACACTGAAGCTTTCTTT. Residues: CASSSLDRGPLMNTEAFF.

The chain has TRBV12-3 or TRBV12-4 and TRBJ1-1; D unresolved. V was trimmed by 6 bases and J by 6 bases, leaving 8 bases between them. This CDR3 is 11 amino acids long. CDR3 protein: CASRKYAEAFF. The DNA for the CDR3 is TGTGCCAGCAGGAAATACGCTGAAGCTTTCTTT.

In regard to this clone: The junction departs from the called germline gene at one end, perhaps through a read error. The gene calls are TRBV19 and TRBJ2-7, with 14 bases matching TRBD2. CDR1 and CDR2 (germline): LNHDA, SQIVND (reference sequence). The CDR3 totals 15 residues. The CDR3 region has the DNA TGTGCCAGTAGTATGGGACTAGCGGGGGCGTACGGGCAGTACTTC. Protein: CASSMGLAGAYGQYF.

This clone is a singleton in its sample. This rearrangement joins TRBV4-3 to TRBJ2-5; D is perhaps TRBD1 or TRBD2 (5 bases each). Germline CDR1 is LGHNA and CDR2 is YSLEER. The CDR3 is 14 amino acids. Trimming took 0 bases from V and 6 from J, leaving 11 bases between them. The CDR3 sequence is CASSQDAGAKTQYF. The CDR3, as DNA: TGCGCCAGCAGCCAAGATGCCGGGGCGAAGACCCAGTACTTC.

The rearrangement links TRBV2 to TRBJ2-2, with TRBD1 matching over 7 bases. CDR1 is SNHLY and CDR2 is FYNNEI in the germline V gene. V lost 7 bases, J lost 0 bases, and 5 bases stayed unmatched. The CDR3 loop spans 15 amino acids. Here the CDR3 DNA reads TGTGCCAGCATCCGAGGGGGCGCGAACACCGGGGAGCTGTTTTTT. This gives the protein CASIRGGANTGELFF.

The chain joins TRBV5-1 to TRBJ1-2; no firm D call. The length of the CDR3 is 12 residues. With 4 bases removed from V and 4 bases from J, the gap between germline ends came to 8 bases. Germline values: CDR1 SGHRS, CDR2 YFSETQ. The CDR3, as DNA: TGCGCCAGCAGCCAAGACGGCTATGGCTACACCTTC. Protein: CASSQDGYGYTF.

The chain is built from TRBV5-4 and TRBJ2-5; D might be TRBD2 (7 bases). The CDR3 sequence is 14 residues long. Trimming shortened V by 6 bases and J by 7 bases, and 19 bases separated the two germline ends. Germline CDR1 SGHNT, CDR2 YYREEE (reference sequence). The CDR3 loop reads CASKSGQGGGTQYF. The CDR3 DNA is TGTGCCAGCAAATCGGGGCAGGGAGGGGGGACCCAGTACTTC. The whole variable domain, remainder taken from reference TRBV5-4 and TRBJ2-5, is ETGVTQSPTHLIKTRGQQVTLRCSSQSGHNTVSWYQQALGQGPQFIFQYYREEENGRGNFPPRFSGLQFPNYSSELNVNALELDDSALYLCASKSGQGGGTQYFGPGTRLLVL.

With respect to this clone: An end of the junction does not agree with germline; a read error may underlie this. This same CDR3 is encoded by further DNA sequences in the sample. This chain uses TRBV18 with TRBJ1-1; TRBD1 aligns across 8 bases. Germline-derived CDR1 and CDR2 are KGHSH and LQKENI. This CDR3 spans 16 amino acids. The CDR3 here is CASSPLQGAPNTEAFF. CDR3 nucleotides: TGTGCCAGCTCACCACTGCAGGGGGCGCCGAACACTGAAGCCTTCTTT.

The chain has TRBV19 and TRBJ1-1; D unresolved. The CDR3 consists of 14 residues. Trimming cost V 3 bases and J 7 bases, with 15 bases left between them. Germline CDR1 is LNHDA and CDR2 is SQIVND (reference sequence). The chain's CDR3 is CASSIAQSMDEAFF. DNA of the CDR3: TGTGCCAGTAGTATCGCCCAATCGATGGATGAAGCTTTCTTT.

The rearrangement uses TRBV7-9 and TRBJ1-6; TRBD1 aligns across 7 bases. V shed 5 bases and J 8 bases; nucleotides not matched to a gene: 6. Germline loops: CDR1 SEHNR, CDR2 FQNEAQ (reference sequence). The CDR3 contains 14 residues. CDR3 loop: CASSEIQGYSPLHF. CDR3 nucleotide sequence: TGTGCCAGCAGCGAAATACAGGGGTATTCACCCCTCCACTTT. Looking up the rest from reference TRBV7-9 and TRBJ1-6 gives the full variable domain: DTGVSQNPRHKITKRGQNVTFRCDPISEHNRLYWYRQTLGQGPEFLTYFQNEAQLEKSRLLSDRFSAERPKGSFSTLEIQRTEQGDSAMYLCASSEIQGYSPLHFGNGTRLTVT.

V and J are TRBV7-9 and TRBJ2-1, with 8 bases lining up with TRBD1. Germline V lookup: CDR1 SEHNR, CDR2 FQNEAQ (reference sequence). The CDR3 has 15 residues. J gave up 5 bases and V 2 bases, and 5 bases lay outside the gene matches. Here the CDR3 reads CASSLRTGRNNEQFF. CDR3 coding DNA: TGTGCCAGCAGCTTAAGGACAGGGAGGAACAATGAGCAGTTCTTC.

This clone came up once. This sequence joins TRBV19 and TRBJ1-4; a weak D match, TRBD1 (5 bases). The length of the CDR3 is 14 residues. CDR1 LNHDA and CDR2 SQIVND come from the germline V gene (reference sequence). V lost 4 bases, J lost 7 bases, and 13 bases lay in between. CDR3 in DNA: TGTGCCAGTAGTAACGCAGGGATGGGTGAAAAACTGTTTTTT. Translated: CASSNAGMGEKLFF.

The CDR3 DNA follows: TGTGCCAGCAGTTACACCGGGACAGGGGTACAAGAGACCCAGTACTTC. Translated: CASSYTGTGVQETQYF. The chain uses TRBV6-5 and TRBJ2-5, with TRBD1 matching over 10 bases. Trimming removed 2 bases from V and 2 bases from J; junction bases left unmatched: 5. The CDR3 runs 16 residues. From germline, CDR1 is MNHEY and CDR2 SVGAGI.

The chain has TRBV4-1 and TRBJ1-6, with 7 bases identical to TRBD1. The CDR3 extends over 15 amino acids. After removal of 3 bases from V and 6 bases from J, the junction contained 5 bases not matched to a gene. CDR1 MGHRA and CDR2 YSYEKL come from the germline V gene. CDR3 sequence (DNA): TGCGCCAGCAGCCATCAGGACAGGAGTAATTCACCCCTCCACTTT. Translating it yields CASSHQDRSNSPLHF.

The chain has TRBV12-5 and TRBJ2-7; D possibly corresponds to TRBD2 (6 bases). Germline CDR1 is LGHNT and CDR2 is FRNRAP. This CDR3 is 17 amino acids long. Trimming cost V 6 bases and J 3 bases, with 24 bases left between them. CDR3: CASGPTSTRRGYYEQYF. The CDR3, as DNA: TGTGCTAGTGGCCCGACCTCGACTAGGCGGGGATACTACGAGCAGTACTTC.

V and J are TRBV21-1 and TRBJ1-4; TRBD1 was called by the table and not checked on the DNA. TRBV21-1 is labeled a pseudogene. The CDR3 runs to 17 residues. CDR3: CASTTGQRVVANEKLFF. CDR3 nucleotides: TGTGCCAGCACTACGGGACAGCGGGTAGTGGCTAATGAAAAACTGTTTTTT.

This chain joins TRBV6-6 and TRBJ2-1, with TRBD2 matching 13 bases. Germline-derived CDR1 and CDR2 are MNHNY and SVGAGI (reference sequence). This CDR3 contains 18 residues. V shed 5 bases and J 0 bases; nucleotides not matched to a gene: 7. The CDR3 sequence: CASSPGLAGRSSYNEQFF. DNA of the CDR3: TGTGCCAGCAGTCCGGGACTAGCGGGGCGAAGCTCCTACAATGAGCAGTTCTTC.

The V and J genes are TRBV9 and TRBJ1-1; tentative D call: TRBD1 (6 bases). The CDR3 totals 16 residues. Germline-derived CDR1 and CDR2 are SGDLS and YYNGEE. V lost 4 bases and J lost 2, with 18 bases in between. CDR3 nucleotide sequence: TGTGCCAGCAGCCGAGGGACACAGGGCATTAACACTGAAGCTTTCTTT. It specifies CASSRGTQGINTEAFF.

CDR3 nucleotide sequence: TGTGCCAGCAGTCCCCCCACGGGCCGGGGCTACACCTTC. As protein: CASSPPTGRGYTF. The V call is TRBV28, the J call TRBJ1-2; no definite D call. The CDR3 totals 13 residues. Germline V gene lookup returns CDR1 MDHEN and CDR2 SYDVKM. V was cut by 5 bases and J by 8 bases, with 15 bases left in between.

The J gene is TRBJ2-7, the V gene TRBV6-5; D is perhaps TRBD1 (5 bases). V was clipped by 6 bases and J by 0 bases, with 15 bases between them. The CDR3 runs to 15 residues. The V gene's germline CDR1 is MNHEY and CDR2 SVGAGI. In DNA form, the CDR3 reads TGTGCCAGCAGATCCCCAGGGCGAAGCTCCTACGAGCAGTACTTC. It yields the protein CASRSPGRSSYEQYF.